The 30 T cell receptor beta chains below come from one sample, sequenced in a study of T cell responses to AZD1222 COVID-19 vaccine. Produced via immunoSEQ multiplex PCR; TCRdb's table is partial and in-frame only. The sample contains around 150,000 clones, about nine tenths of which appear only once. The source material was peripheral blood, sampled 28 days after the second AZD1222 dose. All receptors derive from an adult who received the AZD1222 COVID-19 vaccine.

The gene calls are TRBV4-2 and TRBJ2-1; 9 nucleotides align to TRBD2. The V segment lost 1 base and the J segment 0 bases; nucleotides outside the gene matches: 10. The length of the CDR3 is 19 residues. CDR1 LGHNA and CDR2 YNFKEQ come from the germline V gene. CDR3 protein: CASSQVSSGTPSSYNEQFF. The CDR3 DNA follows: TGTGCCAGCAGCCAAGTCTCTAGCGGGACCCCGAGCTCCTACAATGAGCAGTTCTTC.

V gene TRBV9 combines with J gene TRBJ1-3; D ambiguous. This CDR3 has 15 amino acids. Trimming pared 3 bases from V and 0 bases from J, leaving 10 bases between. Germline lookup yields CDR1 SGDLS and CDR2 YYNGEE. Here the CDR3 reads CASSERPSSGNTIYF. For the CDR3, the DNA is TGTGCCAGCAGCGAAAGGCCCAGCTCTGGAAACACCATATATTTT.

CDR3 amino acids: CASSWGGASATEAFF. CDR3 sequence (DNA): TGCGCCAGCAGCTGGGGGGGCGCAAGTGCAACTGAAGCTTTCTTT. The V call is TRBV5-1, the J call TRBJ1-1, with D perhaps matching TRBD1 (6 bases). The V and J ends lost 3 bases and 5 bases respectively, with 17 bases between them. Germline V gene lookup returns CDR1 SGHRS and CDR2 YFSETQ. The CDR3 contains 15 residues.

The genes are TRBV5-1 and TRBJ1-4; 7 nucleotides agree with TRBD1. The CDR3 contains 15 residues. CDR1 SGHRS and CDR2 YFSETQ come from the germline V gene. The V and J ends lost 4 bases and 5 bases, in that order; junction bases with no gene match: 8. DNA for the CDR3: TGCGCCAGCAGCGGCTCAGGGGGTATGAATGAAAAACTGTTTTTT. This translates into CASSGSGGMNEKLFF. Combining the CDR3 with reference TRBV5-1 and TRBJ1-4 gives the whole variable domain KAGVTQTPRYLIKTRGQQVTLSCSPISGHRSVSWYQQTPGQGLQFLFEYFSETQRNKGNFPGRFSGRQFSNSRSEMNVSTLELGDSALYLCASSGSGGMNEKLFFGSGTQLSVL.

The CDR3 loop is CASSIDTASTDTQYF. In nucleotides, the CDR3 is TGTGCCAGTAGTATAGACACAGCTAGCACAGATACGCAGTATTTT. The gene calls are TRBV19 and TRBJ2-3; D call uncertain. The CDR3 totals 15 residues. Germline CDR1 reads LNHDA; CDR2 reads SQIVND (reference sequence). V was pared by 0 bases and J by 0 bases, with 7 bases between.

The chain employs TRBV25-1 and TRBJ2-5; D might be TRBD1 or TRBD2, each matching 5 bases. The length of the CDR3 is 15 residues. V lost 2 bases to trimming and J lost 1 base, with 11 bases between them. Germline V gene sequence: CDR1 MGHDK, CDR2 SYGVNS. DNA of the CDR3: TGTGCCAGCAGTGAAATGAGGGGCAGCCAAGAGACCCAGTACTTC. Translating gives CASSEMRGSQETQYF.

CDR3 DNA sequence: TGTGCCAGCAGCTTAACAGGGTCCAATTCACCCCTCCACTTT. It yields the protein CASSLTGSNSPLHF. The J gene is TRBJ1-6, the V gene TRBV7-9; D perhaps matches TRBD1 (6 bases). Germline loops: CDR1 SEHNR, CDR2 FQNEAQ (reference sequence). The CDR3 length is 14 residues. The germline V and J ends were trimmed by 2 bases and 7 bases, with 9 bases remaining between them.

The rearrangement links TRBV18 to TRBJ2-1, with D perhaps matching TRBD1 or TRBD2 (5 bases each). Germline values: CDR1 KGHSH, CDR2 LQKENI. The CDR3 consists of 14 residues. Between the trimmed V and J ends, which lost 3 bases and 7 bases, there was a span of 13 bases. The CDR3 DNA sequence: TGTGCCAGCTCACCCTTTTTGGGGGAGAATGAGCAGTTCTTC. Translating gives CASSPFLGENEQFF.

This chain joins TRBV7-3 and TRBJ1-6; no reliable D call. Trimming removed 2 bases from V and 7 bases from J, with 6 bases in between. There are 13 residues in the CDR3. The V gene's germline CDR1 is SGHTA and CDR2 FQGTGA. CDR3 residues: CASSLEQNSPLHF. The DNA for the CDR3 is TGTGCCAGCAGCTTAGAACAGAATTCACCCCTCCACTTT.

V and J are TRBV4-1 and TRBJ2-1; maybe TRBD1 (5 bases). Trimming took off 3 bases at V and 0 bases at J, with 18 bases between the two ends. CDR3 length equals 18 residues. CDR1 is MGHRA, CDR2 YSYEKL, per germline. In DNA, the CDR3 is TGCGCCAGCAGCCAGGAACAGGTCGGGCGCAGCTCCTACAATGAGCAGTTCTTC. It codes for CASSQEQVGRSSYNEQFF.

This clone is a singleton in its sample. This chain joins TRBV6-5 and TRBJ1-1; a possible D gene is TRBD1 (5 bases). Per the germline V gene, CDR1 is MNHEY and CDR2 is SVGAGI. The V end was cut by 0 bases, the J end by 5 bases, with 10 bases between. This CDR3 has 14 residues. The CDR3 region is CASSYSSGTTEAFF. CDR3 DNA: TGTGCCAGCAGTTACTCTTCAGGGACGACTGAAGCTTTCTTT.

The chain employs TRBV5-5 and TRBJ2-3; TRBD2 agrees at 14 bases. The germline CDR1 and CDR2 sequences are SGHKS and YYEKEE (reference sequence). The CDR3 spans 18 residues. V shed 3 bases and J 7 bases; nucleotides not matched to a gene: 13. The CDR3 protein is CASSSRLAGGPSPHTQYF. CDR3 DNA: TGTGCCAGCAGCTCCCGACTAGCGGGGGGGCCTTCACCCCATACGCAGTATTTT.

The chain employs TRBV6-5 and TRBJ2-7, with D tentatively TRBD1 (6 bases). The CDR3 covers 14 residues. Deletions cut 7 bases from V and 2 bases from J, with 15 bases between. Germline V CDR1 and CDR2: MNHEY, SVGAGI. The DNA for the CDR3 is TGTGCCAGCACCCTCGGGACAACGACCTACGAGCAGTACTTC. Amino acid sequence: CASTLGTTTYEQYF.

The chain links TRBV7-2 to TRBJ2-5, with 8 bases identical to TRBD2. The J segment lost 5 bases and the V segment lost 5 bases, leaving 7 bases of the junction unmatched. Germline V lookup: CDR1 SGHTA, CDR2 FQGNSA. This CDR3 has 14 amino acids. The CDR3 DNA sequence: TGTGCCAGCAGCCTGGCGGGGGGTCGGGAGACCCAGTACTTC. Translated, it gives CASSLAGGRETQYF.

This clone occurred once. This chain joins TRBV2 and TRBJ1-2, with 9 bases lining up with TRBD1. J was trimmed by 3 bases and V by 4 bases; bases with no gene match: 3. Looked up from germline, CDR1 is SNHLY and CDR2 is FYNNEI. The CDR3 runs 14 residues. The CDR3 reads CASSVTGGDYGYTF. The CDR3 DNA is TGTGCCAGCAGTGTAACAGGGGGCGACTATGGCTACACCTTC.

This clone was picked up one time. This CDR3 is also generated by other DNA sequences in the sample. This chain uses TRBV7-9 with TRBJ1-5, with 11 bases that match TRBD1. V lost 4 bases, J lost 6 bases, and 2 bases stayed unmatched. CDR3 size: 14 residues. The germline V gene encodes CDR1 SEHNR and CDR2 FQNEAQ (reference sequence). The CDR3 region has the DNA TGTGCCAGCAGCTATGGGACAGGGGGTCAGCCCCAGCATTTT. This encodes CASSYGTGGQPQHF.

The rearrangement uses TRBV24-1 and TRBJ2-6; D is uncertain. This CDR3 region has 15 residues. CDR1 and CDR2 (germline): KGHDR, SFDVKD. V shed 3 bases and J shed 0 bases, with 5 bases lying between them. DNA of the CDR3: TGTGCCACCAGTGATGAGACCTCTGGGGCCAACGTCCTGACTTTC. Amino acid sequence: CATSDETSGANVLTF.

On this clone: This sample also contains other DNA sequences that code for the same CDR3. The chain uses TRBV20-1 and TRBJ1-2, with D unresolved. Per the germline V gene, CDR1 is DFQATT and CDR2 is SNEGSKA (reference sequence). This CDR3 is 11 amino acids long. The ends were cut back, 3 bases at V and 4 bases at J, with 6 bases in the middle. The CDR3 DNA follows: TGCAGTGCTAGGGCTGGCTATGGCTACACCTTC. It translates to CSARAGYGYTF.

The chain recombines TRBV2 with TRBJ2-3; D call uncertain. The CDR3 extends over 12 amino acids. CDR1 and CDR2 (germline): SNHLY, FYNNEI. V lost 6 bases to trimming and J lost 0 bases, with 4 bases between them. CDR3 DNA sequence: TGTGCCAGCAGCCTGAGCACAGATACGCAGTATTTT. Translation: CASSLSTDTQYF.

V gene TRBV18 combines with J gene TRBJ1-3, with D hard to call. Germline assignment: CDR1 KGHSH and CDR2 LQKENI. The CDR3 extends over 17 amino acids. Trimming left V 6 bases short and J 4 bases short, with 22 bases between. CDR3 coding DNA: TGTGCCAGCTCCCGATCCGACACGGCCCTAGGGGGAAACACCATATATTTT. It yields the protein CASSRSDTALGGNTIYF. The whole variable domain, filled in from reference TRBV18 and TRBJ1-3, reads NAGVMQNPRHLVRRRGQEARLRCSPMKGHSHVYWYRQLPEEGLKFMVYLQKENIIDESGMPKERFSAEFPKEGPSILRIQQVVRGDSAAYFCASSRSDTALGGNTIYFGEGSWLTVV.

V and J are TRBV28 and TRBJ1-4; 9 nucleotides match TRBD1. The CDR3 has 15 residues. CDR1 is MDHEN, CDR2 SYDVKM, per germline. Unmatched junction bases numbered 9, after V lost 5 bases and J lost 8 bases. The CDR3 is CASSLPRQGDEKLFF. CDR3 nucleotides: TGTGCCAGCAGTCTCCCCCGACAGGGGGACGAAAAACTGTTTTTT.

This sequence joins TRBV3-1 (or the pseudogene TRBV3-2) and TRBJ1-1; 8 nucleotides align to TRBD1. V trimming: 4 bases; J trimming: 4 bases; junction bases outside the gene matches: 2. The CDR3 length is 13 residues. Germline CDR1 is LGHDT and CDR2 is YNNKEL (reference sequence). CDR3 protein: CASSLDRGTEAFF. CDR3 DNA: TGTGCCAGCAGCCTAGACAGGGGCACTGAAGCTTTCTTT.

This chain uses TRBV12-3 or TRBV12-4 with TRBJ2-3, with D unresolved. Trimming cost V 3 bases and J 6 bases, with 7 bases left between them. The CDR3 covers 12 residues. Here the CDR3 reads CASSFFRDTQYF. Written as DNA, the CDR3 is TGTGCCAGCAGTTTTTTCAGGGATACGCAGTATTTT.

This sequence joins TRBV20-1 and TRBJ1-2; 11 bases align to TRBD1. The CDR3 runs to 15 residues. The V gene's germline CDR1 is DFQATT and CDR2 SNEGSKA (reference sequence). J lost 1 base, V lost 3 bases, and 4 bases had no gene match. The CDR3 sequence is CSASPGQGVNYGYTF. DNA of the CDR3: TGCAGTGCTAGTCCGGGACAGGGGGTTAACTATGGCTACACCTTC.

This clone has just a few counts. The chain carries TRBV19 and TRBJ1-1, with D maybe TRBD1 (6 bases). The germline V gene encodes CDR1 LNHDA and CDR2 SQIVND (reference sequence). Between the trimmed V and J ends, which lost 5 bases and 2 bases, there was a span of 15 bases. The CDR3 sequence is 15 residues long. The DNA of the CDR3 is TGTGCCAGTAGTCGAACCGGACAGCCTAACACTGAAGCTTTCTTT. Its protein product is CASSRTGQPNTEAFF.

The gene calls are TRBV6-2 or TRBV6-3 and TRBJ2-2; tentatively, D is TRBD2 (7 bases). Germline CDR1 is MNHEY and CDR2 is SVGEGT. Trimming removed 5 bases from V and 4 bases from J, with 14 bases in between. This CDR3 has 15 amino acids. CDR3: CASSIGLGGTGELFF. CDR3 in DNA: TGTGCCAGCAGTATCGGACTAGGGGGCACCGGGGAGCTGTTTTTT.

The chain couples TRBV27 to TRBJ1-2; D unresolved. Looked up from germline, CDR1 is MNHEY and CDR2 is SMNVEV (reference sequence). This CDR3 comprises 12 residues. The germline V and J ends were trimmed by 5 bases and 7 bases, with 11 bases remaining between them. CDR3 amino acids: CASSPSSGGYTF. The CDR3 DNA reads TGTGCCAGCAGTCCCTCGTCCGGTGGCTACACCTTC.

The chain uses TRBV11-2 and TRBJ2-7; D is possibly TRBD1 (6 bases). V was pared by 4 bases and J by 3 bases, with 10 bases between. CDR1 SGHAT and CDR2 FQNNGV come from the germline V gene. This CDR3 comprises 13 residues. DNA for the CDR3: TGTGCCAGCAGCTCACTCAGGGGCTACGAGCAGTACTTC. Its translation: CASSSLRGYEQYF.

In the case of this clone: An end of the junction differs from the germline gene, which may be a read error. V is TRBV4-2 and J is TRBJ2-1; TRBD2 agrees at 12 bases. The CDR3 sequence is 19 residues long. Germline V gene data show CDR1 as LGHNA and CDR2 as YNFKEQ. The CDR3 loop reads CASSKEDTRLAGGVGEQFF. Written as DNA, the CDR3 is TGTGCCAGCAGCAAAGAAGATACTCGGCTAGCGGGAGGGGTGGGCGAGCAGTTCTTC.

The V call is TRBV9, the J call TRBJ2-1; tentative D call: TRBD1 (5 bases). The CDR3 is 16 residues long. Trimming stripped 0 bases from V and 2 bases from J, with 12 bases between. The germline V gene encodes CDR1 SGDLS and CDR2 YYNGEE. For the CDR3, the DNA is TGTGCCAGCAGCGTAGGGACAACGGACACCTACAATGAGCAGTTCTTC. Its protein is CASSVGTTDTYNEQFF.